This TCR beta chain originates from a study of blood T cells in healthy people across ages. Trimming pared 8 bases from V and 6 bases from J, leaving 18 bases between. The CDR3 covers 13 residues. The germline gives CDR1 DFQATT, CDR2 SNEGSKA (reference sequence). For the second PCR, which ran for roughly 6 to 12 cycles, a sample-barcoded 5' primer and a J-beta primer mix were used. TCRdb re-called the 5' RACE reads with MiXCR, one entry per CDR3 protein. The table lists over 600,000 distinct CDR3 sequences, more than 55% of them singletons. V gene TRBV20-1 combines with J gene TRBJ2-3; TRBD1 is a possible D gene (5 bases). The specimen was blood. This TCR was sampled from a man aged 35-49 years in good health. The CDR3 reads CSSVDSRHDTQYF. The CDR3 bases are TGCAGTTCTGTTGACAGTCGGCACGATACGCAGTATTTT.